This T cell receptor (beta chain) originates from a study of blood T cell repertoires in COVID-19. Sequenced by immunoSEQ multiplex PCR; TCRdb stores in-frame clones only, minus some. The profile shows about 220,000 clones, 84% of them singletons. The germline V and J ends were trimmed by 5 bases and 0 bases, with 10 bases remaining between them. This CDR3 has 14 residues. Per the germline V gene, CDR1 is SNHLY and CDR2 is FYNNEI. The sequence came from a man aged 25 to 40 with active or convalescent COVID-19. This chain links TRBV2 with TRBJ1-2, with D possibly being TRBD1 (6 bases). The sample comprised peripheral blood. The CDR3 protein is CASSRTVANYGYTF. The CDR3 nucleotides are TGTGCCAGCAGTCGGACAGTCGCTAACTATGGCTACACCTTC.